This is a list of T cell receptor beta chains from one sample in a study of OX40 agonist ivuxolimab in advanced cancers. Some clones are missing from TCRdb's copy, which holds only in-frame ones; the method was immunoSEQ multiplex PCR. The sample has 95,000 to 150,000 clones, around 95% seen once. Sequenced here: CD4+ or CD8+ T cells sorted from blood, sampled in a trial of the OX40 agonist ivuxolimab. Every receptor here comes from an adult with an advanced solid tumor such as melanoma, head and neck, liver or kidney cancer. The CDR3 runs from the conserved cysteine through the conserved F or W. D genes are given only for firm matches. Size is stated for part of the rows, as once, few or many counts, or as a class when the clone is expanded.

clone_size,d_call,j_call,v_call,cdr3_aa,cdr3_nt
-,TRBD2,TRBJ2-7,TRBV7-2,CASRETSGSYEQYF,TGTGCCAGCAGGGAGACTAGCGGGAGCTACGAGCAGTACTTC
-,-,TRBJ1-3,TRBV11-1,CASSSGDFSGNTIYF,TGTGCCAGCAGCTCAGGGGACTTCTCTGGAAACACCATATATTTT
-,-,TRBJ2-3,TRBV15,CATSRDRLYTDTQYF,TGTGCCACCAGCAGAGATCGACTCTACACAGATACGCAGTATTTT
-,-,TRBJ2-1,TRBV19,CASSKRDVHTNEQFF,TGTGCCAGTAGTAAAAGGGACGTACACACGAATGAGCAGTTCTTC
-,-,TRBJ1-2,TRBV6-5,CASSPVARSNYGYTF,TGTGCCAGCAGCCCTGTGGCCCGGAGTAACTATGGCTACACCTTC
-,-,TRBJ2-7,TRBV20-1,CSAVLAYEQYF,TGCAGTGCTGTGTTGGCTTACGAGCAGTACTTC
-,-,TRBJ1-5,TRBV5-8,CASSLTGSQSNQPQHF,TGTGCCAGCAGCTTGACAGGGTCACAGAGCAATCAGCCCCAGCATTTT
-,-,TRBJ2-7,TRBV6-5,CASTPRVQDEQYF,TGTGCCAGCACCCCTCGCGTTCAGGACGAGCAGTACTTC
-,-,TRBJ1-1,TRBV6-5,CASTTSMNTEAFF,TGTGCCAGCACCACTTCCATGAACACTGAAGCTTTCTTT
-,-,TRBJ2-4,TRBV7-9,CASSFRKPSRLAKNIQYF,TGTGCCAGCAGCTTTCGGAAGCCGAGCCGACTAGCCAAAAACATTCAGTACTTC
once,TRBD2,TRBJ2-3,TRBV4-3,CASSQSPGLAGGRDTQYF,TGCGCCAGCAGCCAGAGCCCGGGACTAGCGGGAGGGAGGGATACGCAGTATTTT
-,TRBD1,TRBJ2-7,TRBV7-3,CASSLVGQGENEQYF,TGTGCCAGCAGCTTAGTAGGACAGGGGGAGAACGAGCAGTACTTC
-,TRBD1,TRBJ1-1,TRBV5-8,CASRGGQGRLNTEAFF,TGTGCCAGCAGGGGCGGACAGGGAAGGTTGAACACTGAAGCTTTCTTT
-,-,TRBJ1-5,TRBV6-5,CASSYNRDNQPQHF,TGTGCCAGCAGTTACAACCGGGACAATCAGCCCCAGCATTTT
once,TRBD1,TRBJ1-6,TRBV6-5,CASRPLDRGDSPLHF,TGTGCCAGCAGACCATTAGACAGGGGGGATTCACCCCTCCACTTT
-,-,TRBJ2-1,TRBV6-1,CASSGLAPGTRSNSYNEQFF,TGTGCCAGCAGTGGCCTCGCCCCGGGGACCCGCTCTAACTCCTACAATGAGCAGTTCTTC
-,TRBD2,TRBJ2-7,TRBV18,CASSPTWGGSYEQYF,TGTGCCAGCTCACCCACGTGGGGGGGGTCCTACGAGCAGTACTTC
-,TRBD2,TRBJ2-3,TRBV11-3,CASSPGTTRTDTQYF,TGTGCCAGCAGCCCCGGGACTACCCGCACAGATACGCAGTATTTT
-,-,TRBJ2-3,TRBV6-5,CASSRDLNTDTQYF,TGTGCCAGCAGTCGGGACCTTAACACAGATACGCAGTATTTT
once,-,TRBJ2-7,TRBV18,CASSPGWDGTYEQYF,TGTGCCAGCTCACCGGGTTGGGACGGGACCTACGAGCAGTACTTC
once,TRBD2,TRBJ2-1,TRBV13,CASSSPGLALNEQFF,TGTGCCAGCAGCTCGCCGGGACTAGCTTTAAATGAGCAGTTCTTC
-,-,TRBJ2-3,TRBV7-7,CASSQGGSDTQYF,TGTGCCAGCAGCCAGGGGGGCTCAGATACGCAGTATTTT
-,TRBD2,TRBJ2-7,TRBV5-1,CASSEPPGGLYEQYF,TGCGCCAGCAGCGAGCCACCGGGGGGGCTCTACGAGCAGTACTTC
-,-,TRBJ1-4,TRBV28,CASSSPQSWEKLFF,TGTGCCAGCAGTTCGCCCCAGTCTTGGGAAAAACTGTTTTTT
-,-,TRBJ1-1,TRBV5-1,CASSLVGLNTEAFF,TGCGCCAGCAGCTTGGTGGGGCTCAACACTGAAGCTTTCTTT
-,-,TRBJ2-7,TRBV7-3,CASSQFPGTPYEQYF,TGTGCCAGCAGCCAATTTCCCGGGACACCCTACGAGCAGTACTTC
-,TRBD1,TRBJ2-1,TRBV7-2,CASSLGQGGKFF,TGTGCCAGCAGCTTAGGACAGGGGGGTAAGTTCTTC
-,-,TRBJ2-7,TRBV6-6,CASTPLGKGSSYEQYF,TGTGCCAGCACCCCCTTGGGGAAGGGGTCCTCCTACGAGCAGTACTTC
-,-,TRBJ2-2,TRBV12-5,CASYEPGELFF,TGTGCTAGTTATGAGCCCGGGGAGCTGTTTTTT
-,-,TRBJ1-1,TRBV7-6,CASSSSGGREAFF,TGTGCCAGCAGCTCCTCCGGGGGGCGTGAAGCTTTCTTT
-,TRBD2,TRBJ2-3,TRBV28,CASNDPGRESDTQYF,TGTGCCAGCAACGATCCGGGGCGGGAGTCAGATACGCAGTATTTT
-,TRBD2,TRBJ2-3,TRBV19,CASSPGRAGVLADTQYF,TGTGCCAGTAGCCCCGGGAGAGCGGGAGTCCTCGCAGATACGCAGTATTTT
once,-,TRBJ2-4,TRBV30,CAWSALLGGAKNIQYF,TGTGCCTGGAGTGCTCTCTTGGGGGGAGCCAAAAACATTCAGTACTTC
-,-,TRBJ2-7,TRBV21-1,CASSKGPESPYEQYF,TGTGCCAGCAGCAAAGGGCCCGAATCCCCCTACGAGCAGTACTTC
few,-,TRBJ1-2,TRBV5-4,CASTNTRGGYTF,TGTGCCAGCACCAATACTAGGGGGGGCTACACCTTC
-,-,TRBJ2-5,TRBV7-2,CASSLARQGQTQYF,TGTGCCAGCAGCTTAGCGAGGCAGGGACAGACCCAGTACTTC
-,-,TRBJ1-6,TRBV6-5,CASSQGNNSPLHF,TGTGCCAGCAGTCAGGGCAACAATTCACCCCTCCACTTT
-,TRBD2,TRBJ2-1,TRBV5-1,CASSLVSAGGPNEQFF,TGCGCCAGCAGCTTGGTCTCAGCGGGAGGGCCTAATGAGCAGTTCTTC
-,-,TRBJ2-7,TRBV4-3,CASSQISGVGSYEQYF,TGCGCCAGCAGCCAGATTAGCGGAGTGGGCTCCTACGAGCAGTACTTC
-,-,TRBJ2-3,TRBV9,CASSALPGLTDTQYF,TGTGCCAGCAGCGCGCTCCCCGGGCTGACAGATACGCAGTATTTT
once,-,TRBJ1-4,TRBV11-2,CASSPGRLTEKLFF,TGTGCCAGCAGCCCCGGGAGGCTGACTGAAAAACTGTTTTTT
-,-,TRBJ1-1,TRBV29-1,CSVANTLINRAPNTEAFF,TGCAGCGTTGCGAACACCCTAATAAACAGGGCACCGAACACTGAAGCTTTCTTT
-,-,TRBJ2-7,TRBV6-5,CASSYSRTGPYEQYF,TGTGCCAGCAGTTACTCGAGAACAGGGCCCTACGAGCAGTACTTC
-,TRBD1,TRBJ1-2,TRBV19,CASSTRGTVYGYTF,TGTGCCAGTAGTACCCGAGGGACAGTCTATGGCTACACCTTC
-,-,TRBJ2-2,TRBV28,CASRTGNSNTGELFF,TGTGCCAGCCGAACAGGGAACTCGAACACCGGGGAGCTGTTTTTT
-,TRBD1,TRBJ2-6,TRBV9,CASTPRGQGFSGANVLTF,TGTGCCAGCACACCCAGGGGGCAGGGGTTCTCTGGGGCCAACGTCCTGACTTTC
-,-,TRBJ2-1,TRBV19,CASKGAGYNEQFF,TGTGCCAGTAAAGGAGCGGGCTACAATGAGCAGTTCTTC
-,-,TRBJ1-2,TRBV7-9,CASSFRPPYGYTF,TGTGCCAGCAGCTTTCGCCCCCCCTATGGCTACACCTTC
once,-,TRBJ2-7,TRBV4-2,CASSLGPTYEQYF,TGTGCCAGCAGCTTGGGTCCAACCTACGAGCAGTACTTC
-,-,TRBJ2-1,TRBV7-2,CASSPVQGYNEQFF,TGTGCCAGCAGTCCGGTACAGGGCTACAATGAGCAGTTCTTC
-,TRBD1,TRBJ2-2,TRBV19,CASSTGTGNTGELFF,TGTGCCAGTAGCACCGGGACAGGGAACACCGGGGAGCTGTTTTTT